This TCR beta chain is from a study of shared clonotypes between healthy human individuals. Concerning this clone itself: Other DNA sequences in this specimen translate into the identical CDR3.

TCRdb keeps only in-frame clones here, not all; method: immunoSEQ multiplex PCR. This sample has about a million clones; roughly 80% occur once, and the top ten carry roughly 0.9%. V dropped 1 base and J dropped 3 bases, with 5 bases sitting between them. Per the germline V gene, CDR1 is SGHTA and CDR2 is FQGNSA. This CDR3 has 13 amino acids. The material sequenced was memory CD4+ T cells from PBMCs. Subset of the sample: CD45RA-negative fraction. This receptor was identified in a man between 18 and 35 years old in good health. Some clones in this sample may be carry-over from other donors' samples. The V gene is TRBV7-2, the J gene TRBJ2-3; D unclear. CDR3 amino acids: CASSLVGTDTQYF. As DNA, the CDR3 is TGTGCCAGCAGCTTAGTCGGTACAGATACGCAGTATTTT. Full variable domain (outside the CDR3, taken from reference TRBV7-2 and TRBJ2-3): GAGVSQSPSNKVTEKGKDVELRCDPISGHTALYWYRQSLGQGLEFLIYFQGNSAPDKSGLPSDRFSAERTGGSVSTLTIQRTQQEDSAVYLCASSLVGTDTQYFGPGTRLTVL.